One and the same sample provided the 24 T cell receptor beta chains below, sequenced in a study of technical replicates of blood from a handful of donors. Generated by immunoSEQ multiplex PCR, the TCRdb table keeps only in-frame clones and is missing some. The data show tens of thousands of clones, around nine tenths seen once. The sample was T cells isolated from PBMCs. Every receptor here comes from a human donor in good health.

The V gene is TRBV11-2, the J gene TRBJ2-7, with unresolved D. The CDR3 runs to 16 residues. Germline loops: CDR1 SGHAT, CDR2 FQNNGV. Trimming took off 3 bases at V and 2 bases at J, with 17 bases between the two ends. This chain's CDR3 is CASSFSRSLEAYEQYF. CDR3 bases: TGTGCCAGCAGCTTTTCTAGGAGCCTCGAGGCCTACGAGCAGTACTTC.

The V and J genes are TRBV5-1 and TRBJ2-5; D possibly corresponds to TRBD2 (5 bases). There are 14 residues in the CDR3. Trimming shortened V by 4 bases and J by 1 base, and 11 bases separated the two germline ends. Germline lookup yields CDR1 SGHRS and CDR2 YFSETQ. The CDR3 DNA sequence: TGCGCCAGCAGCGGGAGTCCGGCCCAAGAGACCCAGTACTTC. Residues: CASSGSPAQETQYF.

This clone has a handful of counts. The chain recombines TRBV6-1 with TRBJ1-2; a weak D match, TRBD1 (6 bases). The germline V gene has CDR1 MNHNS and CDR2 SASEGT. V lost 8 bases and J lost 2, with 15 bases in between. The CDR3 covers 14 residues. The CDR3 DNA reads TGTGCCAGCGTAACAGGGTTTTCAAACTATGGCTACACCTTC. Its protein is CASVTGFSNYGYTF.

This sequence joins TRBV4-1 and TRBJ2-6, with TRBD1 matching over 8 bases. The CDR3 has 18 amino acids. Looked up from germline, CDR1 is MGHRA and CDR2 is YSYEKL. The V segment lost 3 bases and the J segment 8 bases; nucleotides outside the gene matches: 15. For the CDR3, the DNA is TGCGCCAGCAGCCATCAACAGGGGGGAAGGTTCGGGACCAACGTCCTGACTTTC. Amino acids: CASSHQQGGRFGTNVLTF.

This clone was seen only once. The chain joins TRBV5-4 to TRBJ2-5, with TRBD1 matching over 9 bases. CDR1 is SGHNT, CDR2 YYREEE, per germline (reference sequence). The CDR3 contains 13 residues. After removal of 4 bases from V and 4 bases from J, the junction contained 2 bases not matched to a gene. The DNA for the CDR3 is TGTGCCAGCAGCGAGGGACAGGGAGAGACCCAGTACTTC. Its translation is CASSEGQGETQYF. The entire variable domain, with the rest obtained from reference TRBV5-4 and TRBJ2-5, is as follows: ETGVTQSPTHLIKTRGQQVTLRCSSQSGHNTVSWYQQALGQGPQFIFQYYREEENGRGNFPPRFSGLQFPNYSSELNVNALELDDSALYLCASSEGQGETQYFGPGTRLLVL.

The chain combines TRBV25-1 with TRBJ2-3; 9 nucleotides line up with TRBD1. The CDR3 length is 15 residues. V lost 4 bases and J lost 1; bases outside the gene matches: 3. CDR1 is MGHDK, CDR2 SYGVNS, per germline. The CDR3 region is CASSARDRGTDTQYF. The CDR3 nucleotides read TGTGCCAGCAGTGCACGGGACAGGGGCACAGATACGCAGTATTTT.

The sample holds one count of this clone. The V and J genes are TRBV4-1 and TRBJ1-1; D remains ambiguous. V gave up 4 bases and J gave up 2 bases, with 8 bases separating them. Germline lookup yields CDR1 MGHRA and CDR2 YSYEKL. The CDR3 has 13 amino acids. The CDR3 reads CASSPVLNTEAFF. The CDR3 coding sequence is TGCGCCAGCAGCCCGGTACTAAACACTGAAGCTTTCTTT.

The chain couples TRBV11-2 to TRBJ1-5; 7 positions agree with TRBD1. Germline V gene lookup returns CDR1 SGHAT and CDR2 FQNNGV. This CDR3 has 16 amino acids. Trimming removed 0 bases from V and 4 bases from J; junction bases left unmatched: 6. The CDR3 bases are TGTGCCAGCAGCTTAGATGGGGACAGTACTAATCAGCCCCAGCATTTT. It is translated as CASSLDGDSTNQPQHF.

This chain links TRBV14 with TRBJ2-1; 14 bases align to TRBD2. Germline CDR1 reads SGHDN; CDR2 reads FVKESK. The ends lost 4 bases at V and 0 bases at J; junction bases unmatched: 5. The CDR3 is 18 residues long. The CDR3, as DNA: TGTGCCAGCAGCCCCGGGACTAGCGGGAGAGGCTCCTACAATGAGCAGTTCTTC. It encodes CASSPGTSGRGSYNEQFF.

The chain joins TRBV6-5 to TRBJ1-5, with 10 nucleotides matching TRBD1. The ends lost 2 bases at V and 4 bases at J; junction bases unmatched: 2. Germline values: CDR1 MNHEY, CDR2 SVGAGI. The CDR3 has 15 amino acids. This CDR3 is CASSYGQGVNQPQHF. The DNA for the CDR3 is TGTGCCAGCAGTTACGGACAGGGGGTTAATCAGCCCCAGCATTTT.

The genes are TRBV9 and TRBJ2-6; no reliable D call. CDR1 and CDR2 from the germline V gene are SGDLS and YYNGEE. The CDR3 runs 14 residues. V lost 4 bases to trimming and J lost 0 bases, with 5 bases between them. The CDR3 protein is CASSIHSGANVLTF. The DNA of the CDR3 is TGTGCCAGCAGCATCCACTCTGGGGCCAACGTCCTGACTTTC.

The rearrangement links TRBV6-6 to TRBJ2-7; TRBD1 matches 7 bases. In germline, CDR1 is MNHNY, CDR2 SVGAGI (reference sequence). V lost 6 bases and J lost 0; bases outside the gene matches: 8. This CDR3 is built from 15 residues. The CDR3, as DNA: TGTGCCAGCAGCAGCCTCCGGGACAGCTCCTACGAGCAGTACTTC. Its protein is CASSSLRDSSYEQYF.

CDR3 region: CATSSSRVAGEFEQFF. In DNA form, the CDR3 reads TGTGCCACCAGCTCCAGTAGGGTAGCGGGGGAATTTGAGCAGTTCTTC. J is TRBJ2-1 and V is TRBV15; 9 nucleotides agree with TRBD2. The CDR3 covers 16 residues. Trimming removed 5 bases from V and 9 bases from J; junction bases left unmatched: 14. CDR1 is LNHNV, CDR2 YYDKDF, per germline (reference sequence).

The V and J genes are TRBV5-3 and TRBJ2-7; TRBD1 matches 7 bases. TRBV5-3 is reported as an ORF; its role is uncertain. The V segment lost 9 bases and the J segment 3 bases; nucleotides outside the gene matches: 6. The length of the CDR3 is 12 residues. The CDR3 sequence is CANRGGVYEQYF. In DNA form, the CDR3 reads TGTGCCAACAGGGGTGGGGTCTACGAGCAGTACTTC.

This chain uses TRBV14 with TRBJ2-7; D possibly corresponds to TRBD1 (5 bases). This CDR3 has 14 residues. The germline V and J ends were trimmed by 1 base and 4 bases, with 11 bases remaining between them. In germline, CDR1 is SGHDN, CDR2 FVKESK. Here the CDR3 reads CASSQAHGAYEQYF. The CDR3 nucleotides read TGTGCCAGCAGCCAAGCCCATGGGGCGTACGAGCAGTACTTC.

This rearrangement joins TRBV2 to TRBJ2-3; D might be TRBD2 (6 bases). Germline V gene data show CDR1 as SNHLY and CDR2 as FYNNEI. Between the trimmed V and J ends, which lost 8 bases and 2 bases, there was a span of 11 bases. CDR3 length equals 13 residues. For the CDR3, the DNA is TGTGCCAGCGAGGCGGGACCCACAGATACGCAGTATTTT. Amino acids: CASEAGPTDTQYF.

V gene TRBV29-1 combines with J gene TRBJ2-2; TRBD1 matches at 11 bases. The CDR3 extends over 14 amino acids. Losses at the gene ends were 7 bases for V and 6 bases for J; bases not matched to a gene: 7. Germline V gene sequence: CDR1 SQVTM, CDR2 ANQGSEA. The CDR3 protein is CSGRTGGRAGELFF. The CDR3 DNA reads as TGCAGCGGACGGACAGGGGGCCGGGCCGGGGAGCTGTTTTTT.

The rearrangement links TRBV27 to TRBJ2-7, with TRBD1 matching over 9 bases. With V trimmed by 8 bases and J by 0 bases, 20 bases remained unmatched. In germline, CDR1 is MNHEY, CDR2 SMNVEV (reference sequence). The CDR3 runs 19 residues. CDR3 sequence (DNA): TGTGCCAGCCAGGGAACTGGGACAGGGATTACAATAAGCTCCTACGAGCAGTACTTC. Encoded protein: CASQGTGTGITISSYEQYF.

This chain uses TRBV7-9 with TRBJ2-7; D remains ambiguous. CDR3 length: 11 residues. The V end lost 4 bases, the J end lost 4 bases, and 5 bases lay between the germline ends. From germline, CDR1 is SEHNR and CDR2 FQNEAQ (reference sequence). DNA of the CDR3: TGTGCCAGCAGCTCCTTTTACGAGCAGTACTTC. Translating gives CASSSFYEQYF.

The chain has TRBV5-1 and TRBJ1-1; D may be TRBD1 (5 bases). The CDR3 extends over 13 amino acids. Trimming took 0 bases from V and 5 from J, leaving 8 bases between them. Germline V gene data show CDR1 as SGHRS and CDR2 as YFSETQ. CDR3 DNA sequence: TGCGCCAGCAGCTTGGGAAGGGGAACTGAAGCTTTCTTT. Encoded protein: CASSLGRGTEAFF.

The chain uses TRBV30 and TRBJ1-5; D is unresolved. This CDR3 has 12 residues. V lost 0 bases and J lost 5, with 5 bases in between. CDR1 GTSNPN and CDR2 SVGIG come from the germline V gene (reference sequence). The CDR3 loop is CAWSVLDQPQHF. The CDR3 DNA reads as TGTGCCTGGAGTGTACTGGATCAGCCCCAGCATTTT.

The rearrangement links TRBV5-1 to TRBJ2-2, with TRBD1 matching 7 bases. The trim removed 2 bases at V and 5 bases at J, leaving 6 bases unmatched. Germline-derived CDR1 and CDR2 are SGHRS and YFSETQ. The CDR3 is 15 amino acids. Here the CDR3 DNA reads TGCGCCAGCAGCTTTGGCAGGGGGATTACCGGGGAGCTGTTTTTT. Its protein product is CASSFGRGITGELFF. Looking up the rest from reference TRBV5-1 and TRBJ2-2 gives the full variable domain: KAGVTQTPRYLIKTRGQQVTLSCSPISGHRSVSWYQQTPGQGLQFLFEYFSETQRNKGNFPGRFSGRQFSNSRSEMNVSTLELGDSALYLCASSFGRGITGELFFGEGSRLTVL.

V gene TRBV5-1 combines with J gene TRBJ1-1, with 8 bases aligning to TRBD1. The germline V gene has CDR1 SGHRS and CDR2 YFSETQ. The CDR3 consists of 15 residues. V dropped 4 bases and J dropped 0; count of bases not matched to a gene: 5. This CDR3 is CASSPEDRVNTEAFF. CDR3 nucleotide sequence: TGCGCCAGCAGCCCGGAGGACAGGGTGAACACTGAAGCTTTCTTT. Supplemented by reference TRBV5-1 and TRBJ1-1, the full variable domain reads KAGVTQTPRYLIKTRGQQVTLSCSPISGHRSVSWYQQTPGQGLQFLFEYFSETQRNKGNFPGRFSGRQFSNSRSEMNVSTLELGDSALYLCASSPEDRVNTEAFFGQGTRLTVV.

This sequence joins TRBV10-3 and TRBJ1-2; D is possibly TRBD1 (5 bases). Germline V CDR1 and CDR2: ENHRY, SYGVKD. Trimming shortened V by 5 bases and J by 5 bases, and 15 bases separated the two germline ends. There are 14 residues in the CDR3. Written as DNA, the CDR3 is TGTGCCATCAGTCGGCCGGGGGAGGGGTATGGCTACACCTTC. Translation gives CAISRPGEGYGYTF.